The 14 T cell receptor beta chains below were found in one sample sequenced in a study of blood T cell repertoires in COVID-19 (dated by TCRdb to 2019 to 2021). Libraries were constructed by the immunoSEQ multiplex PCR assay. The immuneACCESS repertoire file appears here via TCRdb, limited to in-frame rearrangements. These files lack a portion of the clones; in checked studies, under half of the deficit traces to unresolved V genes, and the cause of the others is not known. The sample records 220,000 or so clones, approximately 82% of which are singletons. The ten largest account for 1.5% to 2% of the sample. The sample was peripheral blood. These receptors all come from a woman at least 80 years old with acute or convalescent COVID-19.

The DNA for the CDR3 is TGTGCCAGCAGCAGGGACAGAGGAAACACCATATATTTT. Its translation: CASSRDRGNTIYF. The chain links TRBV12-3 or TRBV12-4 to TRBJ1-3; 7 nucleotides match TRBD1. Trimming took 6 bases from V and 4 from J; bases not matched to a gene: 3. The CDR3 covers 13 residues.

The rearrangement joins TRBV18 to TRBJ2-1; 8 positions match TRBD2. V lost 1 base and J lost 2; bases outside the gene matches: 1. The CDR3 has 15 amino acids. Germline-derived CDR1 and CDR2 are KGHSH and LQKENI. In DNA form, the CDR3 reads TGTGCCAGCTCACCACTGGGACTAGCCTACAATGAGCAGTTCTTC. Translating it yields CASSPLGLAYNEQFF.

This clone was observed a single time. V and J are TRBV28 and TRBJ1-1, with a tentative D call TRBD1 (6 bases). Germline values: CDR1 MDHEN, CDR2 SYDVKM. This CDR3 contains 13 residues. Trimming shortened V by 4 bases and J by 3 bases, and 9 bases separated the two germline ends. In nucleotides, the CDR3 is TGTGCCAGCAGTTCCCCAGGGGACACTGAAGCTTTCTTT. Encoded protein: CASSSPGDTEAFF.

In this sample, this clone turned up once. At the DNA level, this CDR3 is encoded by other sequences in the same sample as well. The chain combines TRBV7-3 with TRBJ1-1; tentatively, D is TRBD1 (5 bases). The CDR3 extends over 13 amino acids. The V gene lost 3 bases and the J gene lost 4 bases, with 9 bases spanning the gap. Germline V gene sequence: CDR1 SGHTA, CDR2 FQGTGA. The CDR3 DNA is TGTGCCAGCAGCTTTACGGGGGGCACTGAAGCTTTCTTT. Translated: CASSFTGGTEAFF. The variable domain in full, with the rest retrieved from reference TRBV7-3 and TRBJ1-1, is GAGVSQTPSNKVTEKGKYVELRCDPISGHTALYWYRQSLGQGPEFLIYFQGTGAADDSGLPNDRFFAVRPEGSVSTLKIQRTERGDSAVYLCASSFTGGTEAFFGQGTRLTVV.

Details on this clone: Other DNA sequences within the sample encode an identical CDR3. The rearrangement links TRBV6-5 to TRBJ1-3; D perhaps matches TRBD1 (6 bases). Deletions cut 0 bases from V and 2 bases from J, with 8 bases between. Looked up from germline, CDR1 is MNHEY and CDR2 is SVGAGI. The CDR3 has 15 residues. The CDR3 loop is CASSYSQGTGNTIYF. As DNA, the CDR3 is TGTGCCAGCAGTTACTCACAGGGAACTGGAAACACCATATATTTT.

This chain uses TRBV7-9 with TRBJ1-1; TRBD1 is a possible D gene (6 bases). Trimming cost V 5 bases and J 1 base, with 11 bases left between them. The germline V gene has CDR1 SEHNR and CDR2 FQNEAQ (reference sequence). The length of the CDR3 is 14 residues. This CDR3 reads CASSPGHPNTEAFF. The CDR3 nucleotides read TGTGCCAGCAGCCCGGGACACCCGAACACTGAAGCTTTCTTT.

This clone has more than one count but fewer than ten. J is TRBJ1-3 and V is TRBV7-6, with TRBD1 matching over 8 bases. With V trimmed by 5 bases and J by 0 bases, 6 bases remained unmatched. CDR3 length equals 16 residues. Per germline, CDR1 SGHVS and CDR2 FNYEAQ. CDR3 coding DNA: TGTGCCAGCAGCCCGACAGGGGTCCGCTCTGGAAACACCATATATTTT. Its translation is CASSPTGVRSGNTIYF.

V is TRBV5-5 and J is TRBJ2-1; TRBD2 is a possible D gene (6 bases). The CDR3 totals 15 residues. Trimming left V 2 bases short and J 5 bases short, with 14 bases between. The V gene's germline CDR1 is SGHKS and CDR2 YYEKEE (reference sequence). The CDR3 region is CASSFLGTFDNEQFF. The DNA of the CDR3 is TGTGCCAGCAGCTTTTTAGGGACTTTCGACAATGAGCAGTTCTTC.

The rearrangement links TRBV19 to TRBJ1-5; 9 nucleotides agree with TRBD1. Trimming removed 3 bases from V and 4 bases from J; junction bases left unmatched: 4. CDR1 and CDR2 (germline): LNHDA, SQIVND (reference sequence). The CDR3 is made up of 15 amino acids. The CDR3: CASSISGQGNQPQHF. The CDR3 DNA reads as TGTGCCAGTAGTATCTCCGGACAGGGGAATCAGCCCCAGCATTTT. Filled out from reference TRBV19 and TRBJ1-5, the complete variable domain reads DGGITQSPKYLFRKEGQNVTLSCEQNLNHDAMYWYRQDPGQGLRLIYYSQIVNDFQKGDIAEGYSVSREKKESFPLTVTSAQKNPTAFYLCASSISGQGNQPQHFGDGTRLSIL.

This chain joins TRBV18 and TRBJ2-7; 8 nucleotides line up with TRBD1. Losses at the gene ends were 3 bases for V and 2 bases for J; bases not matched to a gene: 12. CDR1 and CDR2 from the germline V gene are KGHSH and LQKENI. This CDR3 is 17 amino acids long. CDR3: CASSPLGQGTNTYEQYF. The CDR3 DNA sequence: TGTGCCAGCTCACCTCTCGGACAGGGAACCAACACCTACGAGCAGTACTTC.

J is TRBJ1-2 and V is TRBV19; D ambiguous. V lost 3 bases, J lost 4 bases, and 12 bases lay in between. The CDR3 runs 14 residues. Germline CDR1 reads LNHDA; CDR2 reads SQIVND (reference sequence). The CDR3: CASSIGRAGYGYTF. The CDR3 DNA reads as TGTGCCAGTAGTATCGGTAGGGCGGGCTATGGCTACACCTTC.

This clone was found a few times. The chain couples TRBV19 to TRBJ1-1; D is perhaps TRBD1 (6 bases). The CDR3 length is 12 residues. Germline V CDR1 and CDR2: LNHDA, SQIVND (reference sequence). Trimming left V 8 bases short and J 5 bases short, with 12 bases between. The CDR3: CASRQGQTEAFF. As DNA, the CDR3 is TGTGCCAGTCGCCAGGGGCAAACTGAAGCTTTCTTT.

This chain uses TRBV11-2 with TRBJ2-7; D gene ambiguous. CDR1 and CDR2 from the germline V gene are SGHAT and FQNNGV. The CDR3 is 12 amino acids. V lost 2 bases and J 6 bases, leaving 8 bases between the germline ends. CDR3 coding DNA: TGTGCCAGCAGCTTACAGCGAGGCGAGCAGTACTTC. Translated: CASSLQRGEQYF.

The chain joins TRBV10-2 to TRBJ2-5, with 8 bases aligning to TRBD2. From germline, CDR1 is WSHSY and CDR2 SAAADI. The V and J ends lost 3 bases and 4 bases, in that order; junction bases with no gene match: 10. The CDR3 runs to 16 residues. In DNA, the CDR3 is TGCGCCAGCAGTGACCCGGGACTAGGGGGGCGAGAGACCCAGTACTTC. As protein: CASSDPGLGGRETQYF.